The 18 T cell receptor beta chains reported below all come from one sample, sequenced in a study of a mutant IDH1 vaccine in newly diagnosed glioma. The assay was immunoSEQ multiplex PCR, and TCRdb's table has in-frame clones only and misses some. The sample consists of around 25,000 clones, around 70% of them appearing once. The antigens for these receptors are not known. Time point noted: week 11, during vaccination. The vaccine gave 300 ug of a 20-mer mutant IDH1 peptide subcutaneously per dose. Sample: peripheral blood mononuclear cells (PBMCs), taken from a glioma patient whose treatment included an IDH1 peptide vaccine. The receptors were sampled from a man between 18 and 35 years old with glioma. Some clones in this sample may be carry-over from other donors' samples.

The rearrangement uses TRBV4-3 and TRBJ2-7; 9 nucleotides align to TRBD2. The CDR3 has 15 residues. Germline trimming cut 0 bases from V and 3 bases from J; bases unmatched to any gene: 3. Per germline, CDR1 LGHNA and CDR2 YSLEER. The CDR3 DNA is TGCGCCAGCAGCCAAGAGGCTAGCGGGATCTACGAGCAGTACTTC. It yields the protein CASSQEASGIYEQYF.

This chain joins TRBV4-2 and TRBJ2-7; D may be TRBD1 (5 bases). This CDR3 region has 14 residues. V was cut by 3 bases and J by 6 bases, with 15 bases left in between. CDR1 and CDR2 from the germline V gene are LGHNA and YNFKEQ. In DNA, the CDR3 is TGTGCCAGCAGCCACCTAGGGGCCGGCGGCGAGCAGTACTTC. Translated: CASSHLGAGGEQYF.

This chain joins TRBV30 and TRBJ2-7, with a possible D match to TRBD1 (6 bases). The germline V gene encodes CDR1 GTSNPN and CDR2 SVGIG (reference sequence). The length of the CDR3 is 13 residues. Trimming took 2 bases from V and 2 from J, leaving 10 bases between them. For the CDR3, the DNA is TGTGCCTGGAGTCAGGGGTGGGCCTACGAGCAGTACTTC. It is translated as CAWSQGWAYEQYF.

This clone occurred once. The rearrangement joins TRBV29-1 to TRBJ2-3; 8 bases agree with TRBD1. V lost 7 bases and J lost 0; bases outside the gene matches: 6. CDR1 SQVTM and CDR2 ANQGSEA come from the germline V gene. There are 14 residues in the CDR3. CDR3 DNA: TGCAGCGCGATCAGACAGGGGAGCACAGATACGCAGTATTTT. Translating gives CSAIRQGSTDTQYF.

The CDR3 coding sequence is TGTGCCAGCAGCCCGGGACAGGGGGTGGGGGAGACCCAGTACTTC. It translates to CASSPGQGVGETQYF. The V call is TRBV7-2, the J call TRBJ2-5; 11 positions agree with TRBD1. The CDR3 spans 15 residues. Per germline, CDR1 SGHTA and CDR2 FQGNSA. The V segment lost 5 bases and the J segment 5 bases; nucleotides outside the gene matches: 7.

This sequence joins TRBV14 and TRBJ1-2; 9 bases align to TRBD1. J was trimmed by 3 bases and V by 4 bases; bases with no gene match: 6. The CDR3 spans 15 residues. The germline CDR1 and CDR2 sequences are SGHDN and FVKESK. The DNA of the CDR3 is TGTGCCAGCAGCCGTGGACAGGGGTCGGACTATGGCTACACCTTC. Protein sequence: CASSRGQGSDYGYTF.

The chain combines TRBV2 with TRBJ1-5; D might be TRBD1 (6 bases). The CDR3 extends over 15 amino acids. The germline gives CDR1 SNHLY, CDR2 FYNNEI. V lost 6 bases to trimming and J lost 0 bases, with 12 bases between them. The CDR3 spells CASSRTANSNQPQHF. CDR3 nucleotides: TGTGCCAGCAGCAGGACAGCTAATAGCAATCAGCCCCAGCATTTT.

V and J are TRBV19 and TRBJ1-1, with 11 bases identical to TRBD1. CDR1 and CDR2 (germline): LNHDA, SQIVND (reference sequence). This CDR3 region has 15 residues. After removal of 3 bases from V and 8 bases from J, the junction contained 8 bases not matched to a gene. Here the CDR3 reads CASSIPGQGAVEAFF. The CDR3 DNA reads TGTGCCAGTAGTATCCCCGGACAGGGGGCAGTGGAAGCTTTCTTT.

V and J are TRBV5-6 and TRBJ2-3; 8 nucleotides match TRBD1. The germline CDR1 and CDR2 sequences are SGHDT and YYEEEE. This CDR3 has 14 residues. The trim removed 5 bases at V and 3 bases at J, leaving 5 bases unmatched. CDR3 bases: TGTGCCAGCAGACCCCAGGGGGCGACAGATACGCAGTATTTT. This encodes CASRPQGATDTQYF.

Here the CDR3 DNA reads TGTGCCAGTAGTATAGGGACAGGGGGCGCTCGGGTAGCTGAAGCTTTCTTT. It codes for CASSIGTGGARVAEAFF. V is TRBV19 and J is TRBJ1-1; 11 bases fit TRBD1. Germline V gives CDR1 LNHDA, CDR2 SQIVND (reference sequence). This CDR3 region has 17 residues. The V and J ends lost 1 base and 6 bases, in that order; junction bases with no gene match: 10.

This chain uses TRBV30 with TRBJ1-5; 10 nucleotides agree with TRBD1. The CDR3 contains 15 residues. V gave up 3 bases and J gave up 5 bases; unmatched junction bases: 7. Germline CDR1 reads GTSNPN; CDR2 reads SVGIG (reference sequence). CDR3 sequence reads: CAWRSGQGVHQPQHF. As DNA, the CDR3 is TGTGCCTGGAGAAGCGGACAGGGGGTTCATCAGCCCCAGCATTTT.

This chain connects TRBV5-1 to TRBJ2-5; 7 bases fit TRBD1. J was trimmed by 5 bases and V by 5 bases; bases with no gene match: 12. The CDR3 has 15 amino acids. Germline CDR1 and CDR2: SGHRS and YFSETQ. The CDR3 sequence is CASSLTTGVRETQYF. The CDR3 region has the DNA TGCGCCAGCAGTTTGACTACAGGGGTAAGGGAGACCCAGTACTTC.

V and J are TRBV6-5 and TRBJ2-3; D ambiguous. V was shortened by 6 bases and J by 2 bases, with 18 bases between the two germline ends. From germline, CDR1 is MNHEY and CDR2 SVGAGI. This CDR3 comprises 16 residues. DNA for the CDR3: TGTGCCAGCAGATACGATGGGGTTACCTCCACAGATACGCAGTATTTT. As protein: CASRYDGVTSTDTQYF.

This rearrangement joins TRBV29-1 to TRBJ2-7, with TRBD2 as a possible D gene (5 bases). With 4 bases removed from V and 2 bases from J, the gap between germline ends came to 12 bases. The germline CDR1 and CDR2 sequences are SQVTM and ANQGSEA. The CDR3 consists of 13 residues. The CDR3 loop is CSVGRQTTYEQYF. Here the CDR3 DNA reads TGCAGCGTTGGGAGGCAGACAACCTACGAGCAGTACTTC.

CDR3 sequence reads: CASRKGWGQPQHF. DNA of the CDR3: TGTGCCAGCAGAAAAGGGTGGGGTCAGCCCCAGCATTTT. The chain has TRBV6-5 and TRBJ1-5, with D unresolved. The CDR3 is 13 residues long. V lost 6 bases and J lost 6, with 12 bases in between. Germline assignment: CDR1 MNHEY and CDR2 SVGAGI.

The chain combines TRBV7-2 with TRBJ1-5; 9 bases map to TRBD1. The V gene's germline CDR1 is SGHTA and CDR2 FQGNSA. There are 14 residues in the CDR3. Losses at the gene ends were 4 bases for V and 7 bases for J; bases not matched to a gene: 5. The CDR3 nucleotides read TGTGCCAGCAGCTCGGACAGGGGATACCAGCCCCAGCATTTT. Protein product: CASSSDRGYQPQHF.

This sequence joins TRBV10-3 and TRBJ1-2; D not resolved. Between the trimmed V and J ends, which lost 2 bases and 7 bases, there was a span of 23 bases. Per the germline V gene, CDR1 is ENHRY and CDR2 is SYGVKD. This CDR3 comprises 17 residues. The CDR3, as DNA: TGTGCCATCAGTGAGCCCGACTTTTTGAGTGGGCTTGGTGGCTACACCTTC. The encoded protein is CAISEPDFLSGLGGYTF.

V usage is TRBV6-5 and J usage is TRBJ2-5, with 11 bases aligning to TRBD2. The CDR3 is made up of 13 amino acids. Per germline, CDR1 MNHEY and CDR2 SVGAGI. Germline trimming cut 8 bases from V and 5 bases from J; bases unmatched to any gene: 4. CDR3 in DNA: TGTGCCAGCGGTAGCGGGAGGGCCGAGACCCAGTACTTC. This encodes CASGSGRAETQYF.